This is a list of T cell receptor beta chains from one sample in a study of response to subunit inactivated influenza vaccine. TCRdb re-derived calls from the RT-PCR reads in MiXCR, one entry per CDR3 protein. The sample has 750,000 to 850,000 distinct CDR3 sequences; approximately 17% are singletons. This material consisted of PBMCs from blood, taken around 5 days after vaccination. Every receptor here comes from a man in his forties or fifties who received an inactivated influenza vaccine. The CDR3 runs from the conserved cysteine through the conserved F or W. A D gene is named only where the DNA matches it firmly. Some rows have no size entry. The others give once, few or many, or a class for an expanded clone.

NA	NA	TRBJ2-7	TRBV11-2	CASSPGGLGSYEQYF	TGTGCCAGCAGCCCCGGTGGTCTGGGGTCCTACGAGCAGTACTTC
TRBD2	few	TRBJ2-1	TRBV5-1	CASSLGSAGGVNEQFF	TGCGCCAGCAGCTTGGGGTCCGCGGGGGGCGTCAATGAGCAGTTCTTC
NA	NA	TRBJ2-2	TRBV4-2	CASSQDDITGELFF	TGTGCCAGCAGCCAAGATGATATCACCGGGGAGCTGTTTTTT
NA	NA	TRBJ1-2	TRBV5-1	CASRGGTDEANYGYTF	TGCGCCAGCAGGGGTGGGACGGATGAAGCTAACTATGGCTACACCTTC
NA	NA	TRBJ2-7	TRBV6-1	CASFPGPLPYEQYF	TGTGCCAGCTTTCCGGGGCCGTTGCCGTACGAGCAGTACTTC
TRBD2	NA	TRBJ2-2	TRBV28	CASNRPNLLAGNTGELFF	TGTGCCAGCAACCGGCCTAACCTACTAGCGGGAAACACCGGGGAGCTGTTTTTT
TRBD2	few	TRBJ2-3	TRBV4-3	CASSRGLAGGWTDTQYF	TGCGCCAGCAGCCGGGGACTAGCGGGGGGTTGGACAGATACGCAGTATTTT
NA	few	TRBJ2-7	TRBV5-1	CASSLGPGSDYEQYF	TGCGCCAGCAGCTTGGGGCCGGGGTCGGACTACGAGCAGTACTTC
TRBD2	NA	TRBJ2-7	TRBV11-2	CASSFEGLANEQYF	TGTGCCAGCAGCTTCGAGGGACTAGCTAACGAGCAGTACTTC
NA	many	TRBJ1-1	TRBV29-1	CSVVKGPGNTEAFF	TGCAGCGTTGTGAAGGGACCTGGGAACACTGAAGCTTTCTTT
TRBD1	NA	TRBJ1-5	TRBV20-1	CSARRTGGTQPQHF	TGCAGTGCTAGACGGACAGGGGGAACTCAGCCCCAGCATTTT
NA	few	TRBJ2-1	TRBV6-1	CASSPGRWNEQFF	TGTGCCAGCAGCCCCGGTCGATGGAATGAGCAGTTCTTC
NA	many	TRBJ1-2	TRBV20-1	CSARDGDSPFSGYTF	TGCAGTGCTAGAGATGGCGACAGTCCCTTCTCTGGCTACACCTTC
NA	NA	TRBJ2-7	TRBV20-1	CSAKVGGSMREYF	TGCAGTGCTAAGGTGGGCGGAAGTATGCGCGAGTACTTC
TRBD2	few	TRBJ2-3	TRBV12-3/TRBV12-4	CASNVAGAGPDTQYF	TGTGCCAGCAATGTAGCGGGAGCCGGGCCAGATACGCAGTATTTT
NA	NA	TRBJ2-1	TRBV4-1	CASSLQGTAGSSYNEQFF	TGCGCCAGCAGTCTACAGGGGACGGCGGGGTCTTCCTACAATGAGCAGTTCTTC